This entry lists 3 T cell receptor beta chains sequenced from one sample in a study of blood T cell repertoires in COVID-19. This table comes from immunoSEQ multiplex PCR, and its TCRdb copy is limited to in-frame clones, with some not included. The data contain roughly 500,000 clones, 80% to 90% of them singletons. Sample: peripheral blood. Receptors originate from a human donor in a cohort sampled during active COVID-19.

This clone was observed once. This chain uses TRBV5-4 with TRBJ2-1; 8 nucleotides agree with TRBD1. This CDR3 spans 14 amino acids. Germline V lookup: CDR1 SGHNT, CDR2 YYREEE (reference sequence). Trimming at V came to 4 bases and at J to 10 bases, leaving 10 bases not matched to a gene. CDR3 residues: CASSARTGKWEQFF. CDR3 DNA sequence: TGTGCCAGCAGCGCTAGGACAGGGAAATGGGAGCAGTTCTTC.

Only a few counts were recorded for this clone. This sequence joins TRBV2 and TRBJ2-1; TRBD2 matches at 8 bases. CDR3 length: 15 residues. Per the germline V gene, CDR1 is SNHLY and CDR2 is FYNNEI. V was clipped by 6 bases and J by 7 bases; unmatched bases: 11. CDR3 bases: TGTGCCAGCAGCGCCCCCGGGAGGGAGGCGAATGAGCAGTTCTTC. The encoded protein is CASSAPGREANEQFF.

CDR3 in amino acids: CAWSRWTGQEQFF. In DNA, the CDR3 is TGTGCCTGGAGCAGATGGACAGGGCAGGAGCAGTTCTTC. This sequence joins TRBV30 and TRBJ2-1; 8 nucleotides align to TRBD1. Germline loops: CDR1 GTSNPN, CDR2 SVGIG (reference sequence). There are 13 residues in the CDR3. V shed 3 bases, J shed 10 bases, and the junction held 8 bases outside the gene matches.